Below, one T cell receptor beta chain is given with its context. The antigen is undetermined. The ends lost 10 bases at V and 1 base at J; junction bases unmatched: 1. CDR1 is MNHNY and CDR2 is SVGAGI in the germline V gene (reference sequence). This CDR3 comprises 13 residues. Primers for the PCR totalled 60 Vbeta and 13 Jbeta. Sequencing was performed with immunoSEQ multiplex PCR; in TCRdb, only in-frame clones are kept and a portion is missing. The table includes over 150,000 clones, about 80% detected once. This record belongs to a study of cytomegalovirus exposure and HLA in healthy donors. In the study overall: Earlier, 110 million or so unique TCR beta sequences were recovered from around 200 million T cells by an analysis. Study-level points and caveats: Apparent HLA restriction characterized most CMV-associated TCR beta chains in a later analysis.

The gene calls are TRBV6-6 and TRBJ2-7; 13 bases align to TRBD2. This TCR came from a man aged 25 to 40 in good health and CMV-seropositive. Sequenced: PBMCs. DNA of the CDR3: TGTGCCACGGGACTAGCGGGATCCTACGAGCAGTACTTC. Residues: CATGLAGSYEQYF.